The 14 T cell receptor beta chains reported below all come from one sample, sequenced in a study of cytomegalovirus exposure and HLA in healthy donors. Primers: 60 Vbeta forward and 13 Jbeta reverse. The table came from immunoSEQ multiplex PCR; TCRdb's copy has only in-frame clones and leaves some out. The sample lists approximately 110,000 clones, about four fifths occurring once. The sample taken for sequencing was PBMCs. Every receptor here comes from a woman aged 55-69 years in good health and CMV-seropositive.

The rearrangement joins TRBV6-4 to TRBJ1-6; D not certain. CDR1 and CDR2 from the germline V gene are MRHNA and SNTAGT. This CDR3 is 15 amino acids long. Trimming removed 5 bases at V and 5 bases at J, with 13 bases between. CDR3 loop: CASSRREADNSPLHF. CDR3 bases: TGTGCCAGCAGTCGCCGGGAAGCCGATAATTCACCCCTCCACTTT.

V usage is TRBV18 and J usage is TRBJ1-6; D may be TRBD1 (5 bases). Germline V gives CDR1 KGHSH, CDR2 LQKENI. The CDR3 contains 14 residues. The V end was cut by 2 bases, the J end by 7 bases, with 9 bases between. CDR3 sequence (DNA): TGTGCCAGCTCACCAGTCAGGGAAAATTCACCCCTCCACTTT. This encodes CASSPVRENSPLHF.

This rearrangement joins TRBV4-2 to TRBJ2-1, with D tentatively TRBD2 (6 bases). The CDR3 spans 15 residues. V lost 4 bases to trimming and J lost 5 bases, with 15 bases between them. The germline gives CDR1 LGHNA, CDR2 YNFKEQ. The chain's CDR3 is CASSPSAPGDNEQFF. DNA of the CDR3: TGTGCCAGCAGCCCCTCCGCGCCGGGAGACAATGAGCAGTTCTTC.

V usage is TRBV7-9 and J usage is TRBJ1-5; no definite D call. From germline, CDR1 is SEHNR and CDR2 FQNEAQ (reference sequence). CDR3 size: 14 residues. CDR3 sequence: CSGHLHFSNQPQHF. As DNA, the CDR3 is TGTTCCGGTCACCTCCACTTTAGCAATCAGCCCCAGCATTTT.

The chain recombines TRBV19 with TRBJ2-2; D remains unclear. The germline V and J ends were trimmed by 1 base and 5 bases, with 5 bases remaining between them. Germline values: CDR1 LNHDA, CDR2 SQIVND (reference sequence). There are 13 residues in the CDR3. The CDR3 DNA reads TGTGCCAGTAGTATAGTCGTGACCGGGGAGCTGTTTTTT. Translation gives CASSIVVTGELFF.

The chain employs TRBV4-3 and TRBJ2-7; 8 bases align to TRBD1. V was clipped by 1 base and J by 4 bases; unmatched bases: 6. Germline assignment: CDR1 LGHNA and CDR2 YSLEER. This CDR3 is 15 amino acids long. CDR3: CASSQGGTGFYEQYF. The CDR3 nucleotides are TGCGCCAGCAGCCAAGGCGGGACAGGTTTTTACGAGCAGTACTTC.

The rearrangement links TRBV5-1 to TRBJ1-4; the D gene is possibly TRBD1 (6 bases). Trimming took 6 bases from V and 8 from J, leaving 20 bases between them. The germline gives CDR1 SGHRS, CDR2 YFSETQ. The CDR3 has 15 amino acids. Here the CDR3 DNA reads TGCGCCAGCACCGTGGGGGGGGCTCGGGAGGAAAAACTGTTTTTT. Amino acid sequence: CASTVGGAREEKLFF.

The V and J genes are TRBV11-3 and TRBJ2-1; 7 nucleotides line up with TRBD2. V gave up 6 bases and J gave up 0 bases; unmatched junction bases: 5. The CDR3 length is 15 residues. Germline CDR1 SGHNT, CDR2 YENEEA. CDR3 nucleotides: TGTGCCAGCAGTCAGAGCGGGGTCTCCTACAATGAGCAGTTCTTC. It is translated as CASSQSGVSYNEQFF.

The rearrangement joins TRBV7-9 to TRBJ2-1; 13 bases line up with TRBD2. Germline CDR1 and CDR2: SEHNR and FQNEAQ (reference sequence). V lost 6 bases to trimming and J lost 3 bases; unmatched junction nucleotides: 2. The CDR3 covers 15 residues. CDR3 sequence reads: CASRGLAGDYNEQFF. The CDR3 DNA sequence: TGTGCCAGCAGAGGACTAGCGGGGGACTACAATGAGCAGTTCTTC.

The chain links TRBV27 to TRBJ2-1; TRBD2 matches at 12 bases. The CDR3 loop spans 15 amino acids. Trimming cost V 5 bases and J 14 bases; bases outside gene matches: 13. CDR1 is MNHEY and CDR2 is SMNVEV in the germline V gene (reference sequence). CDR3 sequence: CASSPTWTSGNWEFF. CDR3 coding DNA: TGTGCCAGCAGTCCCACTTGGACTAGCGGGAACTGGGAGTTCTTC.

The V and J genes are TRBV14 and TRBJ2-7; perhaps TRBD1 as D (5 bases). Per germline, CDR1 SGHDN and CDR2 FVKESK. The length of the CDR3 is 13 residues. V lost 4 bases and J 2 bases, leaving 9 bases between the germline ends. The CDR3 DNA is TGTGCCAGCAGCCTGAAGGACACCTACGAGCAGTACTTC. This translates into CASSLKDTYEQYF.

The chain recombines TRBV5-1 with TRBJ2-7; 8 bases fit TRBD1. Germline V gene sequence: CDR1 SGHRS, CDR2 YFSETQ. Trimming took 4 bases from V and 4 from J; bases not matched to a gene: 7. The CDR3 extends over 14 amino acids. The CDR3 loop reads CASSRAGGGYEQYF. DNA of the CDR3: TGCGCCAGCAGCAGGGCAGGGGGCGGGTACGAGCAGTACTTC.

Here the CDR3 reads CASSEGRTGVTTEAFF. CDR3 DNA: TGTGCCAGCAGTGAAGGTCGGACAGGCGTGACCACTGAAGCTTTCTTT. This chain connects TRBV6-1 to TRBJ1-1, with 7 nucleotides matching TRBD1. Germline V gives CDR1 MNHNS, CDR2 SASEGT. The CDR3 runs 16 residues. Trimming took 1 base from V and 4 from J; bases not matched to a gene: 9.

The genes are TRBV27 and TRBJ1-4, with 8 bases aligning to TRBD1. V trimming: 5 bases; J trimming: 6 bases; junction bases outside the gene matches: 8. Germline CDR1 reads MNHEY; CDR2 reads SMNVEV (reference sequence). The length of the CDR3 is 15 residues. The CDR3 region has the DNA TGTGCCAGCAGTAAAAGACAGGGGACGGATGAAAAACTGTTTTTT. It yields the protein CASSKRQGTDEKLFF.